The 23 T cell receptor beta chains presented below share a single source sample, sequenced in a study of identical twins. TCRdb processed the 5' RACE reads anew with MiXCR; each CDR3 protein has one entry. Of hundreds of thousands of distinct CDR3 sequences in the sample, roughly 7% were seen once. Separately, the same data were catalogued under a study of yellow fever vaccine responses in identical twins.

The sample consisted of memory (CD45RO+) T cells sorted from blood. The receptors stem from a woman aged 18-29 years in good health.

This clonotype was counted between two and nine times. The chain is built from TRBV5-1 and TRBJ1-1, with TRBD1 identical over 7 bases. V lost 4 bases, J lost 0 bases, and 6 bases stayed unmatched. Germline V gene lookup returns CDR1 SGHRS and CDR2 YFSETQ. This CDR3 has 15 residues. As DNA, the CDR3 is TGCGCCAGCAGCGCCCAACAGGGGATGAACACTGAAGCTTTCTTT. It specifies CASSAQQGMNTEAFF. Combining the CDR3 with reference TRBV5-1 and TRBJ1-1 gives the whole variable domain KAGVTQTPRYLIKTRGQQVTLSCSPISGHRSVSWYQQTPGQGLQFLFEYFSETQRNKGNFPGRFSGRQFSNSRSEMNVSTLELGDSALYLCASSAQQGMNTEAFFGQGTRLTVV.

This CDR3 reads CASSAVWLTSGRAEQYF. CDR3 bases: TGTGCCAGCAGCGCCGTATGGTTGACTAGCGGGAGGGCCGAGCAGTACTTC. The chain couples TRBV4-2 to TRBJ2-7; 14 positions agree with TRBD2. Unmatched junction bases numbered 12, after V lost 5 bases and J lost 6 bases. Germline V gives CDR1 LGHNA, CDR2 YNFKEQ. The CDR3 covers 17 residues.

V usage is TRBV5-1 and J usage is TRBJ1-3; no firm D call. The V gene lost 0 bases and the J gene lost 1 base, with 5 bases spanning the gap. The CDR3 is 14 amino acids. CDR1 is SGHRS and CDR2 is YFSETQ in the germline V gene. CDR3 sequence (DNA): TGCGCCAGCAGCTTGGCTTGGTCTGGAAACACCATATATTTT. Protein product: CASSLAWSGNTIYF.

This clonotype was observed many times. This chain uses TRBV10-3 with TRBJ2-7; D perhaps matches TRBD1 (5 bases). The V gene's germline CDR1 is ENHRY and CDR2 SYGVKD. V was shortened by 3 bases and J by 6 bases, with 6 bases between the two germline ends. The CDR3 consists of 11 residues. DNA of the CDR3: TGTGCCATCAGTGAAAGGGGCGAGCAGTACTTC. Protein product: CAISERGEQYF.

This chain links TRBV20-1 with TRBJ2-1; TRBD2 is a possible D gene (5 bases). The CDR3 runs to 14 residues. Per germline, CDR1 DFQATT and CDR2 SNEGSKA (reference sequence). Trimming shortened V by 6 bases and J by 4 bases, and 16 bases separated the two germline ends. This chain's CDR3 is CSARNSGGYNEQFF. The CDR3 bases are TGCAGTGCAAGAAACAGCGGTGGTTACAATGAGCAGTTCTTC.

This clonotype was found many times. The V call is TRBV20-1, the J call TRBJ1-1; D uncertain. This CDR3 is built from 12 residues. Germline V gene data show CDR1 as DFQATT and CDR2 as SNEGSKA (reference sequence). V was trimmed by 5 bases and J by 1 base, leaving 8 bases between them. CDR3: CSAPTENTEAFF. In DNA form, the CDR3 reads TGCAGTGCTCCTACAGAGAACACTGAAGCTTTCTTT.

This clonotype has more than one count but fewer than ten. J is TRBJ2-2 and V is TRBV7-9; 9 positions agree with TRBD2. The germline V gene has CDR1 SEHNR and CDR2 FQNEAQ (reference sequence). The trim removed 5 bases at V and 3 bases at J, leaving 7 bases unmatched. The CDR3 has 16 residues. CDR3 protein: CASSTLAGLDTGELFF. In nucleotides, the CDR3 is TGTGCCAGCAGCACCCTAGCGGGGTTGGACACCGGGGAGCTGTTTTTT.

This clonotype was recorded many times. The chain recombines TRBV5-5 with TRBJ2-2, with 9 bases that match TRBD1. CDR3 length equals 18 residues. V was clipped by 2 bases and J by 7 bases; unmatched bases: 15. Looked up from germline, CDR1 is SGHKS and CDR2 is YYEKEE (reference sequence). CDR3 DNA sequence: TGTGCCAGCAGCTTTATTCTACCGGGACAGGGATCGGTCGGGGAGCTGTTTTTT. The encoded protein is CASSFILPGQGSVGELFF.

This clonotype came up a few times. The V call is TRBV9, the J call TRBJ1-1; 7 bases are a match to TRBD1. Germline CDR1 is SGDLS and CDR2 is YYNGEE. This CDR3 contains 14 residues. V lost 4 bases and J lost 1; bases outside the gene matches: 4. The CDR3 DNA follows: TGTGCCAGCAGCATGGGACAGAAGAACACTGAAGCTTTCTTT. Its protein product is CASSMGQKNTEAFF.

The genes are TRBV3-1 and TRBJ2-7; TRBD1 matches 8 bases. The length of the CDR3 is 14 residues. Germline V CDR1 and CDR2: LGHDT, YNNKEL (reference sequence). J was trimmed by 7 bases and V by 2 bases; bases with no gene match: 7. The CDR3 DNA sequence: TGTGCCAGCAGCCAATCCCCTACAGGGGGTGAGCAGTACGTC. Protein product: CASSQSPTGGEQYV.

This clonotype was counted at least ten times. The CDR3 region is CASSQRDRGQGEQYF. The CDR3 DNA sequence: TGTGCCAGCAGCCAGAGAGACAGGGGGCAAGGCGAGCAGTACTTC. The genes are TRBV4-2 and TRBJ2-7; 10 nucleotides align to TRBD1. This CDR3 is built from 15 residues. The germline CDR1 and CDR2 sequences are LGHNA and YNFKEQ. V shed 3 bases and J 6 bases; nucleotides not matched to a gene: 8.

The table lists this clonotype with many counts. This sequence joins TRBV2 and TRBJ1-1, with D possibly being TRBD1 (5 bases). Germline CDR1 is SNHLY and CDR2 is FYNNEI. The CDR3 is 15 amino acids. Trimming stripped 3 bases from V and 0 bases from J, with 11 bases between. The CDR3 nucleotides read TGTGCCAGCAGTGACAGGGAGAGAATGAACACTGAAGCTTTCTTT. It yields the protein CASSDRERMNTEAFF. Full variable domain (rest looked up from reference TRBV2 and TRBJ1-1): EPEVTQTPSHQVTQMGQEVILRCVPISNHLYFYWYRQILGQKVEFLVSFYNNEISEKSEIFDDQFSVERPDGSNFTLKIRSTKLEDSAMYFCASSDRERMNTEAFFGQGTRLTVV.

This clonotype was detected ten times or more. J is TRBJ2-1 and V is TRBV2, with no clear D. V was trimmed by 10 bases and J by 0 bases, leaving 13 bases between them. The CDR3 totals 14 residues. The germline V gene has CDR1 SNHLY and CDR2 FYNNEI. This chain's CDR3 is CAIQRWSSYNEQFF. The CDR3, as DNA: TGTGCCATCCAAAGGTGGAGCTCCTACAATGAGCAGTTCTTC.

This clonotype was seen at least ten times. V is TRBV7-9 and J is TRBJ2-1; D might be TRBD2 (5 bases). The CDR3 sequence is 15 residues long. V lost 4 bases to trimming and J lost 0 bases, with 10 bases between them. The germline V gene has CDR1 SEHNR and CDR2 FQNEAQ (reference sequence). CDR3 nucleotides: TGTGCCAGCAGCTCGACTATCCCCTCCTACAATGAGCAGTTCTTC. Translation gives CASSSTIPSYNEQFF.

This clonotype was observed many times. The chain recombines TRBV18 with TRBJ2-7, with D maybe TRBD1 (5 bases). This CDR3 spans 13 amino acids. CDR1 and CDR2 (germline): KGHSH, LQKENI. V lost 2 bases and J 1 base, leaving 6 bases between the germline ends. The CDR3 region is CASSPDRSYEQYF. Here the CDR3 DNA reads TGTGCCAGCTCACCAGACAGATCCTACGAGCAGTACTTC.

This clonotype has a handful of counts. This chain connects TRBV27 to TRBJ2-2, with a possible D match to TRBD1 (5 bases). Looked up from germline, CDR1 is MNHEY and CDR2 is SMNVEV (reference sequence). The CDR3 extends over 13 amino acids. The V and J ends lost 6 bases and 6 bases respectively, with 11 bases between them. For the CDR3, the DNA is TGTGCCAGCAGACGGACACCGGCCGGGGAGCTGTTTTTT. This codes for CASRRTPAGELFF.

This clonotype has a handful of counts. The chain joins TRBV3-1 to TRBJ1-4; 7 positions match TRBD1. The CDR3 runs to 15 residues. Germline V CDR1 and CDR2: LGHDT, YNNKEL (reference sequence). V lost 3 bases to trimming and J lost 6 bases; unmatched junction nucleotides: 7. In nucleotides, the CDR3 is TGTGCCAGCAGCCAGTGGGACAGTTCGTATGAAAAACTGTTTTTT. It yields the protein CASSQWDSSYEKLFF.

The chain has TRBV20-1 and TRBJ2-2; unclear D gene. CDR1 is DFQATT, CDR2 SNEGSKA, per germline (reference sequence). V was shortened by 3 bases and J by 2 bases, with 10 bases between the two germline ends. The CDR3 has 14 residues. CDR3 amino acids: CSASSKVNTGELFF. CDR3 sequence (DNA): TGCAGTGCTAGTTCGAAGGTTAACACCGGGGAGCTGTTTTTT.

The CDR3 nucleotides are TGTGCCAGCAGCTTATCGGGGCGGGGGTTTTTAGCCAAAAACATTCAGTACTTC. Translating gives CASSLSGRGFLAKNIQYF. The chain carries TRBV7-2 and TRBJ2-4; 7 nucleotides align to TRBD2. Per the germline V gene, CDR1 is SGHTA and CDR2 is FQGNSA. The CDR3 is 18 residues long. The V gene end was trimmed by 2 bases and the J gene end by 0 bases; junction bases not matched to a gene: 10.

This clonotype has a count of ten or more. This rearrangement joins TRBV12-3 or TRBV12-4 to TRBJ2-6, with no clear D. The CDR3 loop spans 16 amino acids. V lost 7 bases to trimming and J lost 0 bases, with 13 bases between them. The CDR3 reads CASNPARVSGANVLTF. The CDR3 nucleotides read TGTGCCAGCAACCCAGCGAGAGTCTCTGGGGCCAACGTCCTGACTTTC.

The table lists this clonotype with a few counts. The chain recombines TRBV25-1 with TRBJ2-7, with 9 positions matching TRBD2. In germline, CDR1 is MGHDK, CDR2 SYGVNS. The V segment lost 1 base and the J segment 4 bases; nucleotides outside the gene matches: 8. The CDR3 is made up of 16 amino acids. The CDR3 protein is CASSESEVAGVYEQYF. The DNA of the CDR3 is TGTGCCAGCAGTGAATCGGAGGTAGCGGGAGTGTACGAGCAGTACTTC.

This clonotype was counted many times. The chain has TRBV6-5 and TRBJ2-1; D not certain. Trimming shortened V by 2 bases and J by 4 bases, and 9 bases separated the two germline ends. The germline gives CDR1 MNHEY, CDR2 SVGAGI. The CDR3 is 14 residues long. CDR3 DNA: TGTGCCAGCAGTTACATCCAGGAGTACAATGAGCAGTTCTTC. Protein product: CASSYIQEYNEQFF.

The chain employs TRBV10-2 and TRBJ2-5; maybe TRBD2 (6 bases). The CDR3 sequence is 16 residues long. Germline V lookup: CDR1 WSHSY, CDR2 SAAADI. V was shortened by 0 bases and J by 5 bases, with 16 bases between the two germline ends. For the CDR3, the DNA is TGCGCCAGCAGTGAGTCGCGGGGCGCCACTGGGGAGACCCAGTACTTC. This sequence encodes CASSESRGATGETQYF.